The sample holds many counts of the clone carrying this TCR beta chain. Its antigen is still unknown. Patients underwent thyroid surgery, and none had received any treatment before it. This sample stems from a study of metastatic and nonmetastatic thyroid tumors. For the study at large: Repertoires from malignant and benign thyroid patients were compared across blood and tumor or nodule tissue. Study findings and constraints: The reported finding was significantly higher TCR beta diversity in malignant thyroid tumors relative to benign nodules, in blood and tumor.

Germline V gene sequence: CDR1 SNHLY, CDR2 FYNNEI. The CDR3 totals 13 residues. Trimming cost V 7 bases and J 5 bases, with 12 bases left between them. Authors' processing steps: Clinicopathological groups of papillary thyroid cancer showed CDR3 differences that were used to build a distant-metastasis classifier. TCRdb redid the clone calls on the PCR reads using MiXCR. The V and J calls were determined by TCRdb, not by the authors. The table lists approximately 30,000 clones, roughly 15% of them singletons. V usage is TRBV2 and J usage is TRBJ1-5, with TRBD1 as a possible D gene (6 bases). The sequence came from a male donor with papillary thyroid cancer or a benign thyroid nodule (not recorded which). Some clones in this sample may be carry-over from other donors' samples. Sequencing was performed on blood. CDR3 in DNA: TGTGCCAGCAAGAATACAGGGTATCAGCCCCAGCATTTT. It is translated as CASKNTGYQPQHF.